The present T cell receptor (beta chain) was sequenced within a study of T cell responses to AZD1222 COVID-19 vaccine. The CDR3 contains 13 residues. In germline, CDR1 is SGHAT, CDR2 FQDESV (reference sequence). Trimming at V came to 5 bases and at J to 8 bases, leaving 8 bases not matched to a gene. The protocol was immunoSEQ multiplex PCR, while the TCRdb copy is restricted to in-frame clones and leaves out a portion. The data contain approximately 190,000 clones, roughly 93% of them seen just once; the ten biggest clones take up roughly 0.99%. The receptor was isolated from an adult in good health. The source material was peripheral blood, sampled on day 0 of AZD1222 vaccination. This chain uses TRBV11-1 with TRBJ1-2; 7 bases are shared with TRBD1. The CDR3 DNA is TGTGCCAGCAGCCCTCGACAGGGTCGGGGCTACACCTTC. It is translated as CASSPRQGRGYTF. Full variable domain (outside the CDR3, taken from reference TRBV11-1 and TRBJ1-2): EAEVAQSPRYKITEKSQAVAFWCDPISGHATLYWYRQILGQGPELLVQFQDESVVDDSQLPKDRFSAERLKGVDSTLKIQPAELGDSAMYLCASSPRQGRGYTFGSGTRLTVV.